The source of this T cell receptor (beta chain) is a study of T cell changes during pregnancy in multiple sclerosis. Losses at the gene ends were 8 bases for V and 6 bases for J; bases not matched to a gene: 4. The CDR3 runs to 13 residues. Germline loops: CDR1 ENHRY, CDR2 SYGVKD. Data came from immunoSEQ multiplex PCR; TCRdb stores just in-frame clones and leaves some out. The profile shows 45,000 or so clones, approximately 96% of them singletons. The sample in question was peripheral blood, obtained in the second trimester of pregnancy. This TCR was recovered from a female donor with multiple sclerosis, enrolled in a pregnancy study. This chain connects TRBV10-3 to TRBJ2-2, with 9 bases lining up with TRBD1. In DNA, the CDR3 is TGTGCCATCGAAGGACAGGGGTCCGGGGAGCTGTTTTTT. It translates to CAIEGQGSGELFF.